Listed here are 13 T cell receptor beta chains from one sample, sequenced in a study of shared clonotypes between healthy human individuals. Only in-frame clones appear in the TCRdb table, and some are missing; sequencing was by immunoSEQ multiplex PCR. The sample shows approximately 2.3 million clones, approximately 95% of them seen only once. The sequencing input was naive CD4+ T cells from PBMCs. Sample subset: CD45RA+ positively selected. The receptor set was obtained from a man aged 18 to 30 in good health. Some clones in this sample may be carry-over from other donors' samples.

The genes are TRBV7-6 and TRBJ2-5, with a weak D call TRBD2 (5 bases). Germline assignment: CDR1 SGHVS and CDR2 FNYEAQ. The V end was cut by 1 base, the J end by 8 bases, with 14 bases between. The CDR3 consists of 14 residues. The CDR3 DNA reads TGTGCCAGCAGCTTAGTCTTCGGAGGCAGTACCCAGTACTTC. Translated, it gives CASSLVFGGSTQYF.

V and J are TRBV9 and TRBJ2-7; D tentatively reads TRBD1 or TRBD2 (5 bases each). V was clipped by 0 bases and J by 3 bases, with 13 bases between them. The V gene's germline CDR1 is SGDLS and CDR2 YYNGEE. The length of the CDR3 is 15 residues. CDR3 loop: CASSVAEGTLYEQYF. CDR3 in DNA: TGTGCCAGCAGCGTAGCGGAAGGGACCCTCTACGAGCAGTACTTC.

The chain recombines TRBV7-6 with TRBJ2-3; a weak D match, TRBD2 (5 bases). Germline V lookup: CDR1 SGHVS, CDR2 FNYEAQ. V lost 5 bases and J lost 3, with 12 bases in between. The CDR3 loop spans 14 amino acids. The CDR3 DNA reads TGTGCCAGCAGCCTTGAACCGGGAACAGATACGCAGTATTTT. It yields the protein CASSLEPGTDTQYF.

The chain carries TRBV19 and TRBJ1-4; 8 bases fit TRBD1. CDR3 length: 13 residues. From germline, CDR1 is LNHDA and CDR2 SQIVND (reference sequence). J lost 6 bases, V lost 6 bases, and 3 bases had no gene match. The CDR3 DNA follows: TGTGCCAGTAGGGGACAGGCCTATGAAAAACTGTTTTTT. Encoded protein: CASRGQAYEKLFF.

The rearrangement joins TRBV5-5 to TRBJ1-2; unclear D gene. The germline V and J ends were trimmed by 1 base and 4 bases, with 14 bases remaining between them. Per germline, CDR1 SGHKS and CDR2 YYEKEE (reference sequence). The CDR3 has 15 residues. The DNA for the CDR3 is TGTGCCAGCAGCTTGCCCGGAACCCCAGGCTATGGCTACACCTTC. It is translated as CASSLPGTPGYGYTF.

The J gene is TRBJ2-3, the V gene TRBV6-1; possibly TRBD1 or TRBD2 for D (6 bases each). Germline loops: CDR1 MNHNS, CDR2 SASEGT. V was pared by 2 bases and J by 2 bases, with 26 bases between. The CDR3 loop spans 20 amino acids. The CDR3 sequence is CASSEIGLRGGGPLTDTQYF. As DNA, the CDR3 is TGTGCCAGCAGTGAAATCGGCCTCAGGGGAGGAGGTCCTCTCACAGATACGCAGTATTTT.

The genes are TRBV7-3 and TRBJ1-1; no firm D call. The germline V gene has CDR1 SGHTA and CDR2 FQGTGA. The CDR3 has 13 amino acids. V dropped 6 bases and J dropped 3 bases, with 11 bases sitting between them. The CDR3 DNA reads TGTGCCAGCAGGAAAGAATTAGACACTGAAGCTTTCTTT. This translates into CASRKELDTEAFF. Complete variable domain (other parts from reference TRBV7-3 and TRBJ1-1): GAGVSQTPSNKVTEKGKYVELRCDPISGHTALYWYRQSLGQGPEFLIYFQGTGAADDSGLPNDRFFAVRPEGSVSTLKIQRTERGDSAVYLCASRKELDTEAFFGQGTRLTVV.

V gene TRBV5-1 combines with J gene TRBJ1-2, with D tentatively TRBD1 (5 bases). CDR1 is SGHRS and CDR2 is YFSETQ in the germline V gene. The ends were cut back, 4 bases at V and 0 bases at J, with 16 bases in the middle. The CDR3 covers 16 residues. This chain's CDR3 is CASSTDPGLTNYGYTF. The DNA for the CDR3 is TGCGCCAGCAGCACTGACCCGGGACTCACTAACTATGGCTACACCTTC. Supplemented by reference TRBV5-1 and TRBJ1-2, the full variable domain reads KAGVTQTPRYLIKTRGQQVTLSCSPISGHRSVSWYQQTPGQGLQFLFEYFSETQRNKGNFPGRFSGRQFSNSRSEMNVSTLELGDSALYLCASSTDPGLTNYGYTFGSGTRLTVV.

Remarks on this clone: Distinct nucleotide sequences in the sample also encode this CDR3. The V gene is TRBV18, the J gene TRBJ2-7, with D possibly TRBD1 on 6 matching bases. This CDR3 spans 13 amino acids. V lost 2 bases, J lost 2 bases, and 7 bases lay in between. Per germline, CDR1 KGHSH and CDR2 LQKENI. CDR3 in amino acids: CASSPTGTYEQYF. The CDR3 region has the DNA TGTGCCAGCTCACCAACAGGGACCTACGAGCAGTACTTC.

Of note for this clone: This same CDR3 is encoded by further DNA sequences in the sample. The CDR3 DNA follows: TGTGCCAGCAGCCTCGACAGGGGGACTGAAGCTTTCTTT. Its protein product is CASSLDRGTEAFF. The chain recombines TRBV11-2 with TRBJ1-1; TRBD1 matches 9 bases. Per the germline V gene, CDR1 is SGHAT and CDR2 is FQNNGV. The CDR3 extends over 13 amino acids. V trimming: 5 bases; J trimming: 5 bases; junction bases outside the gene matches: 3.

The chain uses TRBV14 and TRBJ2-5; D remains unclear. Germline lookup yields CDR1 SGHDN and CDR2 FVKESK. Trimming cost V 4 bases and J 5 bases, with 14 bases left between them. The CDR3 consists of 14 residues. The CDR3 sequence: CASSLRRDWETQYF. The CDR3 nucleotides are TGTGCCAGCAGCCTGAGAAGAGACTGGGAGACCCAGTACTTC.

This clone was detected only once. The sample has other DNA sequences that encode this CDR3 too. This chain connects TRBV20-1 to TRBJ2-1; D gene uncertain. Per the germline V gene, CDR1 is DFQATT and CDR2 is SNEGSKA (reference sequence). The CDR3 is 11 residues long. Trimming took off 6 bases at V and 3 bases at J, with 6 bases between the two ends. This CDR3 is CSANGYNEQFF. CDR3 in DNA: TGCAGTGCCAACGGCTACAATGAGCAGTTCTTC.

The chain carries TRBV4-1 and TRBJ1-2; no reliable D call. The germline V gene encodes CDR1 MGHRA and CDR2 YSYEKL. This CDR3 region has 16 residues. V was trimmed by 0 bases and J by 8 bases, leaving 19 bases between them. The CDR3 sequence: CASSQEVTSPVRGYTF. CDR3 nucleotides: TGCGCCAGCAGCCAAGAGGTCACCTCCCCGGTGCGGGGCTACACCTTC.